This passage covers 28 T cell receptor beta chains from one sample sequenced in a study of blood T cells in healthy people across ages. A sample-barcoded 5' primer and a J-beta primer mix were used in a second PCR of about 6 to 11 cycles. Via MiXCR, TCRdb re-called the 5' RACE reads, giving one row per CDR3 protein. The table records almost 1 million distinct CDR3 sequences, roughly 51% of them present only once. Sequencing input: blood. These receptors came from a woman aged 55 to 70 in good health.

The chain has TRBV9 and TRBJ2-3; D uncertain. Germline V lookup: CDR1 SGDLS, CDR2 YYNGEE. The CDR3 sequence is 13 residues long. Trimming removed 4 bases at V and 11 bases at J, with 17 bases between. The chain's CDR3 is CASSSTTPVGQYF. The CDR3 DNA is TGTGCCAGCAGCAGCACTACTCCGGTCGGGCAGTATTTT.

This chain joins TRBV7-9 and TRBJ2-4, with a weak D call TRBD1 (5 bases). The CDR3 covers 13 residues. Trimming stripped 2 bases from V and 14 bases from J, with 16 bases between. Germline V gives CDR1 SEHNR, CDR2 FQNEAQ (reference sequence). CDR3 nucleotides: TGTGCCAGCAGCTTACAGGGCGACCACGAGAAGTACTTC. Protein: CASSLQGDHEKYF.

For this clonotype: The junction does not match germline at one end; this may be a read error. The DNA for the CDR3 is TGTGCCAGCACCCTAGGTGATAGGGCCAAAAACGTTCAGTACTTC. Its protein is CASTLGDRAKNVQYF. The chain combines TRBV7-2 with TRBJ2-4; D is unclear. Germline CDR1 and CDR2: SGHTA and FQGNSA. This CDR3 spans 15 amino acids.

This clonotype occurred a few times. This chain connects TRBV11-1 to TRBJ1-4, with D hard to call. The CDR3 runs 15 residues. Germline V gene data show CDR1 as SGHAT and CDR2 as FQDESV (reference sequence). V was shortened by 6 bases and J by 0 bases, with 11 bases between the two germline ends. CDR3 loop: CASRMGGPTNEKLFF. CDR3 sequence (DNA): TGTGCCAGCAGGATGGGTGGTCCAACTAATGAAAAACTGTTTTTT. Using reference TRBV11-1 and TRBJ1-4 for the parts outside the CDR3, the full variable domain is EAEVAQSPRYKITEKSQAVAFWCDPISGHATLYWYRQILGQGPELLVQFQDESVVDDSQLPKDRFSAERLKGVDSTLKIQPAELGDSAMYLCASRMGGPTNEKLFFGSGTQLSVL.

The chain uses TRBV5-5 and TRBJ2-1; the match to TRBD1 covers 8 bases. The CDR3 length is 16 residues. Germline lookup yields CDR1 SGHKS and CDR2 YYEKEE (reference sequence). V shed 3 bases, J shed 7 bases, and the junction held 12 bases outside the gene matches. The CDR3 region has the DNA TGTGCCAGCAGCTCCGTAAGGACAGGGAGGCGGAATGAGCAGTTCTTC. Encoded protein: CASSSVRTGRRNEQFF.

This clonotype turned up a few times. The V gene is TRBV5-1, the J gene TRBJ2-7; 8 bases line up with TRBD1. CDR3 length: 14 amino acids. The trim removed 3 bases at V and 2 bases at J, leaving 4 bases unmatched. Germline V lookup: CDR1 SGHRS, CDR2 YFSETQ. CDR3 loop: CASSSTGATYEQYF. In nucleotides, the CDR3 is TGCGCCAGCAGCTCGACAGGGGCGACCTACGAGCAGTACTTC.

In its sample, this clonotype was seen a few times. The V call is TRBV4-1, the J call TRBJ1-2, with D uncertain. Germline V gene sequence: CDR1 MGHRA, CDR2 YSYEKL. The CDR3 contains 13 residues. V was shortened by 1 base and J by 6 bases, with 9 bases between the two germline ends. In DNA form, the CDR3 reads TGCGCCAGCAGCCAAGGAGGGCACGATGGCTACACCTTC. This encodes CASSQGGHDGYTF.

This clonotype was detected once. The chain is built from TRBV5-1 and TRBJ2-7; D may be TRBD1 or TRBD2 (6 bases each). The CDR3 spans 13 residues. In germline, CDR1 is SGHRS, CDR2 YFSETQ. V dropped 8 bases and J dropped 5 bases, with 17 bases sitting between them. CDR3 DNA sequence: TGCGCCAGGACAGGCGGGGATGGCCACGAGCAGTACTTC. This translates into CARTGGDGHEQYF.

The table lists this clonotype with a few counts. The chain's CDR3 is CASSNEGARGYTF. The CDR3 DNA sequence: TGTGCCAGCAGCAACGAGGGGGCTCGGGGCTACACCTTC. The chain combines TRBV2 with TRBJ1-2; 7 nucleotides match TRBD1. The V segment lost 6 bases and the J segment 8 bases; nucleotides outside the gene matches: 9. CDR1 is SNHLY, CDR2 FYNNEI, per germline. This CDR3 region has 13 residues.

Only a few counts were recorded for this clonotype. The CDR3 DNA sequence: TGTGCCAGCAGAGGAAACGGACTAGACCGGCTCTACGAGCAGTACTTC. Protein product: CASRGNGLDRLYEQYF. The rearrangement joins TRBV6-1 to TRBJ2-7; 7 nucleotides align to TRBD2. The CDR3 consists of 16 residues. V was pared by 6 bases and J by 3 bases, with 14 bases of the junction left unmatched. Germline V gives CDR1 MNHNS, CDR2 SASEGT.

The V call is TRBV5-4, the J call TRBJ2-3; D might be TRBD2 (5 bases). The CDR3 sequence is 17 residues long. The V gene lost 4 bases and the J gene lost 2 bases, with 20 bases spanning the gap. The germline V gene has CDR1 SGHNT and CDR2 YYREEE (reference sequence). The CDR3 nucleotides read TGTGCCAGCAGCGGAGTCTCCGGGATTGCGACCACAGATACGCAGTATTTT. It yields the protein CASSGVSGIATTDTQYF.

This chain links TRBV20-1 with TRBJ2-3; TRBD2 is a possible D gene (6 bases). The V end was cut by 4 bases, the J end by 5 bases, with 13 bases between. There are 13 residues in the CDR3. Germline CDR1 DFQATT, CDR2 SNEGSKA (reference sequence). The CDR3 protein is CSANRGTGDTQYF. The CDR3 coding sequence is TGCAGTGCTAACCGCGGGACTGGAGATACGCAGTATTTT.

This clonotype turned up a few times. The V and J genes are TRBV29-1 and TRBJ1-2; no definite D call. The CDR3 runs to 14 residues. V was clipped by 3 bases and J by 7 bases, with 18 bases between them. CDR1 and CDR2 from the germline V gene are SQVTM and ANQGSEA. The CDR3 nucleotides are TGCAGCGTTGAGGGTCTATCCAACAGACGTGGCTACACCTTC. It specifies CSVEGLSNRRGYTF.

CDR3 protein: CASSQSSVTDTQYF. Written as DNA, the CDR3 is TGTGCCAGCAGCCAGTCTAGCGTCACAGATACGCAGTATTTT. The chain recombines TRBV3-1 with TRBJ2-3; possible D gene TRBD2, 6 bases. V was pared by 3 bases and J by 2 bases, with 9 bases between. This CDR3 comprises 14 residues. CDR1 is LGHDT and CDR2 is YNNKEL in the germline V gene (reference sequence).

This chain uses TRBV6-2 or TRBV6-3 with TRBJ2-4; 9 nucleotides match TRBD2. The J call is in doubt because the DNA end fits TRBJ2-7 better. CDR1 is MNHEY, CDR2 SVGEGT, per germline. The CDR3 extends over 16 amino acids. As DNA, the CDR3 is TGTGCCAGCAGTTACCGAGGGAATAGCGGGAGCTACGAGCAGTACTTC. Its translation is CASSYRGNSGSYEQYF.

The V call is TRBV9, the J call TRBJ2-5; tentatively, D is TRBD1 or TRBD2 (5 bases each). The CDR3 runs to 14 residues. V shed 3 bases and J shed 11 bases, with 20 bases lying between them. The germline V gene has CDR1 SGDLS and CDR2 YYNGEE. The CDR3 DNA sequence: TGTGCCAGCAGCGCCGGGACCAGCAGGGCGGAGCAGTACTTC. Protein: CASSAGTSRAEQYF. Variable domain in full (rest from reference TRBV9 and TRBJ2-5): DSGVTQTPKHLITATGQRVTLRCSPRSGDLSVYWYQQSLDQGLQFLIQYYNGEERAKGNILERFSAQQFPDLHSELNLSSLELGDSALYFCASSAGTSRAEQYFGPGTRLLVL.

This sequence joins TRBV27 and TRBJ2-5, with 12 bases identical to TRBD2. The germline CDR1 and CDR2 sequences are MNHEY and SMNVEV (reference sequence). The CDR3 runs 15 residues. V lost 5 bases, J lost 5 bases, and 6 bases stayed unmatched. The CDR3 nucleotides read TGTGCCAGCAGTCCTGGGACTAGCGGGCGGGAGACCCAGTACTTC. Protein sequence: CASSPGTSGRETQYF.

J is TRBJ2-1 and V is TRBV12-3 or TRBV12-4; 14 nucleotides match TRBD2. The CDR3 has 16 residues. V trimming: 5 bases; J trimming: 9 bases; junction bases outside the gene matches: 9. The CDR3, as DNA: TGTGCCAGCAGTCAACAAGCGGGACTAGCGGGAGTTGAGCAGTTCTTC. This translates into CASSQQAGLAGVEQFF.

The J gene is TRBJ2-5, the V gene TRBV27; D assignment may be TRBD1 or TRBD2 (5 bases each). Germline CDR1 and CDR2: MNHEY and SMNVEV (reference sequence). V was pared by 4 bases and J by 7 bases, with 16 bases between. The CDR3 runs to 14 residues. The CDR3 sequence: CASSSTDGTGTQYF. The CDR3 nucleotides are TGTGCCAGCAGTTCAACCGATGGGACGGGGACCCAGTACTTC.

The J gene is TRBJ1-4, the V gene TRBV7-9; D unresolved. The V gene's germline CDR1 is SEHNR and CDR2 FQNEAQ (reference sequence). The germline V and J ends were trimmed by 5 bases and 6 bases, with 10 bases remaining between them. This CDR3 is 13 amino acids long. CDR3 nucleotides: TGTGCCAGCAGCGTACCCTGGGATGAAAAACTGTTTTTT. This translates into CASSVPWDEKLFF.

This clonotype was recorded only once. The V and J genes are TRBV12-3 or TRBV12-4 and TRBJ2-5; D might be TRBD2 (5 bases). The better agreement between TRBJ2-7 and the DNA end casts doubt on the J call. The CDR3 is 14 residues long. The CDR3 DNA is TGTGCCAGCAGTTTAGGGCTCGGAAGCGGCGAGCAGTACTTC. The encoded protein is CASSLGLGSGEQYF.

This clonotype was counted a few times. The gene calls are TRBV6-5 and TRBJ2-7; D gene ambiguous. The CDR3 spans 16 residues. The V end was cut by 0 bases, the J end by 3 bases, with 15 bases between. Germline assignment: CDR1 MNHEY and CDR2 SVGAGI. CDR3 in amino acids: CASSYSTAARVYEQYF. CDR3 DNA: TGTGCCAGCAGTTACTCGACGGCGGCTAGAGTCTACGAGCAGTACTTC.

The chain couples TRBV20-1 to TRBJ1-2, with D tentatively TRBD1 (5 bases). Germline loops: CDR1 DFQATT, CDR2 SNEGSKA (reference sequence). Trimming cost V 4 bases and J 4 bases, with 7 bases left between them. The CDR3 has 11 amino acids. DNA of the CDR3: TGCAGTGCTACTGACAGCTATGGCTACACCTTC. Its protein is CSATDSYGYTF.

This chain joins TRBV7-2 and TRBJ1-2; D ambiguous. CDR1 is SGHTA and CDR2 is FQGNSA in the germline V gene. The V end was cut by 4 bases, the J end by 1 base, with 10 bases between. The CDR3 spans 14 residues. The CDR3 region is CASSSLGNNYGYTF. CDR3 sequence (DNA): TGTGCCAGCAGCTCCTTAGGGAATAACTATGGCTACACCTTC.

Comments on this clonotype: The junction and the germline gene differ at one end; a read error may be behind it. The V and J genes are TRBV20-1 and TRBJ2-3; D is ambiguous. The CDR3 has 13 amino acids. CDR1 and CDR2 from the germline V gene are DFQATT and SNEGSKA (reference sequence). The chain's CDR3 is CSARDAVTDTQYF. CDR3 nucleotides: TGCAGTGCCAGAGATGCCGTTACAGATACGCAGTATTTT.

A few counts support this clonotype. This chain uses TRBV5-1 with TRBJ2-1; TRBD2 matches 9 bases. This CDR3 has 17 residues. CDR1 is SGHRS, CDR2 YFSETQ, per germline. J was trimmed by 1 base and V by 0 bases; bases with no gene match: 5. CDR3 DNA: TGCGCCAGCAGCTTGGTACTAGCGGGTGGTTCCTACAATGAGCAGTTCTTC. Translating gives CASSLVLAGGSYNEQFF.

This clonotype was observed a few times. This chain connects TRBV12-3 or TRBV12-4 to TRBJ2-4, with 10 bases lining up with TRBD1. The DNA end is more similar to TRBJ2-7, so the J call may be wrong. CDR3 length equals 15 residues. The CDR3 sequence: CASSPSGTGDHEQYF. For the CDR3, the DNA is TGTGCCAGCAGCCCCTCTGGGACAGGGGACCACGAGCAGTACTTC.

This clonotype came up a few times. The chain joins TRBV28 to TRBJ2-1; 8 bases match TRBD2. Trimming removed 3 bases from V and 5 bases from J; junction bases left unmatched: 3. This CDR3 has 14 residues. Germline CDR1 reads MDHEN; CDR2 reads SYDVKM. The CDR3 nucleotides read TGTGCCAGCAGTTTGGGACTAGGTGACAATGAGCAGTTCTTC. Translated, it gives CASSLGLGDNEQFF.